What follows describes a single T cell receptor beta chain. In the source study's methods: Estimation of nucleated cell counts was performed using reference gene primer amplification. TCRdb keeps only in-frame clones here, not all; method: immunoSEQ multiplex PCR. That table is the source of V, J and clone size, and D and trimming were worked out from the DNA. Of 240,000 or so clones listed, 70% to 80% are singletons. This specimen comes from a study of blood T cell repertoires in COVID-19. Study in general: Sites across the United States, Italy and Spain contributed samples from acute and convalescent COVID-19. PBMCs, B-cell-depleted T cells, or T cells provided the cDNA or gDNA that made up the material.

The CDR3 has 11 residues. Germline CDR1 and CDR2: DFQATT and SNEGSKA (reference sequence). The sequence was obtained from an elderly woman with acute or convalescent COVID-19. The chain couples TRBV20-1 to TRBJ2-7; perhaps TRBD2 as D (6 bases). Sequencing used peripheral blood. CDR3 region: CSSRRGNEQYF. The CDR3 DNA reads TGCAGCTCACGTCGCGGGAACGAGCAGTACTTC.